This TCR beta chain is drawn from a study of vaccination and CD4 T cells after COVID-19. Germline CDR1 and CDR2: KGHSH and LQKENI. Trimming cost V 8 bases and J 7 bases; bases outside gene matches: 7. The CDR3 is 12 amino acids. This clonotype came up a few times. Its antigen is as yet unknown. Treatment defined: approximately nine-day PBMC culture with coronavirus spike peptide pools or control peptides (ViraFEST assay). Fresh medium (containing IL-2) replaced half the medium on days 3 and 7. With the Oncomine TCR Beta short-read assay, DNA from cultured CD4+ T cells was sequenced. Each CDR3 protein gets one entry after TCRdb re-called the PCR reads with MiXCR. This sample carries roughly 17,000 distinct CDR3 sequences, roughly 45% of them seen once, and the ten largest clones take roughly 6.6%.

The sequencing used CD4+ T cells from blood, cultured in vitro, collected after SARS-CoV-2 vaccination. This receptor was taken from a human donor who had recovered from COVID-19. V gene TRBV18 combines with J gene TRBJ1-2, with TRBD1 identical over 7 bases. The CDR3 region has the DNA TGTGCCAGCCAAACACAGGGGACTGGCTACACCTTC. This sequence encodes CASQTQGTGYTF. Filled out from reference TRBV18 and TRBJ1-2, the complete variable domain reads NAGVMQNPRHLVRRRGQEARLRCSPMKGHSHVYWYRQLPEEGLKFMVYLQKENIIDESGMPKERFSAEFPKEGPSILRIQQVVRGDSAAYFCASQTQGTGYTFGSGTRLTVV.